The TCR beta chain described here comes from a study of control samples from healthy donors and cancer patients. Repertoires were generated with immunoSEQ multiplex PCR, while TCRdb's copy carries only in-frame clones and drops some. The sample contains tens of thousands of clones, 60% to 80% of which appear only once. CDR3 length: 15 residues. Between the trimmed V and J ends, which lost 2 bases and 2 bases, there was a span of 12 bases. Germline-derived CDR1 and CDR2 are LGHDT and YNNKEL (reference sequence). This TCR was recovered from a male donor with melanoma. The sequencing input was formalin-fixed, paraffin-embedded tissue. J is TRBJ2-5 and V is TRBV3-1 (or the pseudogene TRBV3-2), with a tentative D call TRBD1 (5 bases). CDR3 sequence (DNA): TGTGCCAGCAGCCAACGGTTCAGGGCTCAAGAGACCCAGTACTTC. Amino acid sequence: CASSQRFRAQETQYF.